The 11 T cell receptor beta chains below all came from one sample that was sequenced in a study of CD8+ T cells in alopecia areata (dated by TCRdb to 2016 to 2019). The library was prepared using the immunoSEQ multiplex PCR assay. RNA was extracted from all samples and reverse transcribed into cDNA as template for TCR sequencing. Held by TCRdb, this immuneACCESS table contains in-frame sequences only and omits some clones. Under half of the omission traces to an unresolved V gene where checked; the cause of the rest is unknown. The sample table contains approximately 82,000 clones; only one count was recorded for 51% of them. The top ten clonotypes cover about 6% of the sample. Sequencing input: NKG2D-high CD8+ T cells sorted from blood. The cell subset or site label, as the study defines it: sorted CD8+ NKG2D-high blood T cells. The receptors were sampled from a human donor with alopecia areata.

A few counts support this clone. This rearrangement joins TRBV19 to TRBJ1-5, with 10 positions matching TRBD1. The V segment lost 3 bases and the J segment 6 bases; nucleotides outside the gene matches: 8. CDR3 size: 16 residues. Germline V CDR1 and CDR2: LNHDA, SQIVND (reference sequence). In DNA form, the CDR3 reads TGTGCCAGTAGTATGTCCGGGACAGGGGTAGGTCAGCCCCAGCATTTT. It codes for CASSMSGTGVGQPQHF. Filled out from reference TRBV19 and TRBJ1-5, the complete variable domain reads DGGITQSPKYLFRKEGQNVTLSCEQNLNHDAMYWYRQDPGQGLRLIYYSQIVNDFQKGDIAEGYSVSREKKESFPLTVTSAQKNPTAFYLCASSMSGTGVGQPQHFGDGTRLSIL.

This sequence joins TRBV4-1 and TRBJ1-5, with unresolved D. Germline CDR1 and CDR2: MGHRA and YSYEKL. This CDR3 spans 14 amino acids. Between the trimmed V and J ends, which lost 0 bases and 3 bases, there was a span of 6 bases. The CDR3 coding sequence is TGCGCCAGCAGCCAAGACATCTCCAATCAGCCCCAGCATTTT. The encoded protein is CASSQDISNQPQHF.

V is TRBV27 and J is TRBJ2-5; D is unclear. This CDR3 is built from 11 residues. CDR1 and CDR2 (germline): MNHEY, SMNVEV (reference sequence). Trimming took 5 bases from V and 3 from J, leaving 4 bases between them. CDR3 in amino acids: CASSDKETQYF. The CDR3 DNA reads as TGTGCCAGCAGTGACAAAGAGACCCAGTACTTC.

The CDR3 region has the DNA TGCAGCGTTGATTTGGGGGACTTGAACACTGAAGCTTTCTTT. This gives the protein CSVDLGDLNTEAFF. The chain has TRBV29-1 and TRBJ1-1; possibly TRBD1 for D (5 bases). V lost 3 bases, J lost 0 bases, and 11 bases lay in between. Germline CDR1 reads SQVTM; CDR2 reads ANQGSEA. The CDR3 totals 14 residues.

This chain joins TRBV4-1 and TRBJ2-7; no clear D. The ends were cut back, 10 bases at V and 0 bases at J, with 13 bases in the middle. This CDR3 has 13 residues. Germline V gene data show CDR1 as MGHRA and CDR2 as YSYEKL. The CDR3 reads CATSLVVSYEQYF. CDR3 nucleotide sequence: TGCGCCACCTCCTTGGTTGTCTCCTACGAGCAGTACTTC.

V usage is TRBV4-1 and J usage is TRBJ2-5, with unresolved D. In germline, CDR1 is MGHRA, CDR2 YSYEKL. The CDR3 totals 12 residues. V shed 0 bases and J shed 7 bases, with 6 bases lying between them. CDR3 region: CASSQDPGTQYF. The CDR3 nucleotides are TGCGCCAGCAGCCAAGATCCTGGGACCCAGTACTTC.

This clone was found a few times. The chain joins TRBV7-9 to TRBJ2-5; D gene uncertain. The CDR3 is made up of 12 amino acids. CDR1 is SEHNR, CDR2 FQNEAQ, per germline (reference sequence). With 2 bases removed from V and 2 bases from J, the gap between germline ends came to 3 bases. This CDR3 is CASSLLQETQYF. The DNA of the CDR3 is TGTGCCAGCAGCTTACTGCAAGAGACCCAGTACTTC.

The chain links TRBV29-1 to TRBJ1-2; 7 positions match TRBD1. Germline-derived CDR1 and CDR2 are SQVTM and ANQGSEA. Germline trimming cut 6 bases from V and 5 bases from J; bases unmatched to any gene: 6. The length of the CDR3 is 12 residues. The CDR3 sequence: CSVPAGGYGYTF. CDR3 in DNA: TGCAGCGTCCCGGCAGGGGGTTATGGCTACACCTTC.

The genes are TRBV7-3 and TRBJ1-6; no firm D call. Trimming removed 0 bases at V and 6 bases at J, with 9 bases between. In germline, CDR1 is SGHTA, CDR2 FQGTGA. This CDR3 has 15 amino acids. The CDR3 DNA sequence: TGTGCCAGCAGCTTAACAATAGGACTTAATTCACCCCTCCACTTT. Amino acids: CASSLTIGLNSPLHF.

The CDR3 spells CASSRTSGMYNEQFF. CDR3 bases: TGCGCCAGCAGCCGGACTAGCGGGATGTACAATGAGCAGTTCTTC. The rearrangement links TRBV4-3 to TRBJ2-1; 12 bases line up with TRBD2. The CDR3 sequence is 15 residues long. Trimming cost V 4 bases and J 4 bases; bases outside gene matches: 2. CDR1 LGHNA and CDR2 YSLEER come from the germline V gene.

The CDR3 loop is CASSLGTTGSTDTQYF. The CDR3 DNA reads TGTGCCAGCAGTTTAGGGACCACGGGGAGCACAGATACGCAGTATTTT. The genes are TRBV28 and TRBJ2-3; D may match TRBD1 or TRBD2 (5 bases each). The germline CDR1 and CDR2 sequences are MDHEN and SYDVKM. CDR3 length: 16 amino acids. V was pared by 2 bases and J by 0 bases, with 12 bases between.